One sample yielded the 19 T cell receptor beta chains listed below, sequenced in a study of identical twins. TCRdb reprocessed the 5' RACE reads with MiXCR, giving one entry per CDR3 protein. The data hold some 260,000 distinct CDR3 sequences, with around an eighth observed a single time. The sample taken for sequencing was memory (CD45RO+) T cells sorted from blood. These TCRs come from a young woman in good health.

The chain uses TRBV9 and TRBJ1-1, with D possibly TRBD1 on 5 matching bases. Germline CDR1 and CDR2: SGDLS and YYNGEE. V lost 5 bases, J lost 6 bases, and 20 bases lay in between. This CDR3 comprises 15 residues. In DNA form, the CDR3 reads TGTGCCAGCAGAAAGGGGCACGGCCGTGGGTCTGAAGCTTTCTTT. It specifies CASRKGHGRGSEAFF.

Relative to its sample, this clonotype is medium-sized (0.01 to 0.1%). This rearrangement joins TRBV3-1 to TRBJ2-7; no firm D call. V was pared by 0 bases and J by 3 bases, with 3 bases between. Germline V CDR1 and CDR2: LGHDT, YNNKEL (reference sequence). This CDR3 has 12 residues. CDR3 in amino acids: CASSQDFYEQYF. CDR3 nucleotides: TGTGCCAGCAGCCAAGATTTCTACGAGCAGTACTTC.

The V gene is TRBV2, the J gene TRBJ2-3, with 7 bases matching TRBD2. Per the germline V gene, CDR1 is SNHLY and CDR2 is FYNNEI. V shed 4 bases and J 0 bases; nucleotides not matched to a gene: 4. The CDR3 is 15 amino acids. CDR3 in DNA: TGTGCCAGCAGTGGAAGAGCGGGAAGCACAGATACGCAGTATTTT. Amino acid sequence: CASSGRAGSTDTQYF.

This clonotype was seen at least ten times. The chain is built from TRBV3-1 and TRBJ1-2; perhaps TRBD1 as D (5 bases). Trimming took off 0 bases at V and 14 bases at J, with 13 bases between the two ends. The CDR3 sequence is 12 residues long. Germline assignment: CDR1 LGHDT and CDR2 YNNKEL (reference sequence). The CDR3 region is CASSQEKGLETF. The CDR3, as DNA: TGTGCCAGCAGCCAAGAAAAGGGACTCGAAACCTTC.

This clonotype was counted at least ten times. The CDR3 is CASSIRLAGGPRQFF. In DNA, the CDR3 is TGTGCCAGCAGTATTAGACTAGCGGGAGGGCCTAGGCAGTTCTTC. This rearrangement joins TRBV12-3 or TRBV12-4 to TRBJ2-1, with 14 bases that match TRBD2. The CDR3 spans 15 residues. Trimming at V came to 5 bases and at J to 12 bases, leaving 9 bases not matched to a gene.

This clonotype was seen just once. The rearrangement links TRBV12-2 to TRBJ2-3; the table gives TRBD1 as D, unverified against the DNA. TRBV12-2 is a pseudogene segment. The CDR3 length is 16 residues. DNA for the CDR3: TGTGCAAGTCGCTTCCCCTTAAGGCGGAGCACAGATACGCAGTATTTT. Translation gives CASRFPLRRSTDTQYF.

The chain uses TRBV5-1 and TRBJ2-2, with D perhaps assigned TRBD1 or TRBD2 (5 bases each). The CDR3 is 15 amino acids. The germline V gene encodes CDR1 SGHRS and CDR2 YFSETQ. Trimming pared 0 bases from V and 4 bases from J, leaving 10 bases between. The CDR3 region is CASSLVGVSTGELFF. The CDR3 region has the DNA TGCGCCAGCAGCTTGGTGGGGGTGAGCACCGGGGAGCTGTTTTTT.

In its sample, this clonotype was seen many times. CDR3 DNA: TGTGCCAGCAGTTACTCCCCCAGATCCTCCTACGAGCAGTACTTC. This encodes CASSYSPRSSYEQYF. The chain couples TRBV6-5 to TRBJ2-7; D ambiguous. V shed 0 bases and J shed 0 bases, with 9 bases lying between them. The CDR3 covers 15 residues. The germline CDR1 and CDR2 sequences are MNHEY and SVGAGI.

This clonotype has just a few counts. At one end the junction does not follow the germline gene, possibly because of a read error. This chain joins TRBV7-7 and TRBJ2-2; perhaps TRBD1 as D (6 bases). This CDR3 spans 14 amino acids. Germline V gene sequence: CDR1 SSHAT, CDR2 FNYEAQ (reference sequence). The CDR3 DNA sequence: TGTGCTAGCAGCAGACTACAGGGCTCCGGGGAGCTGTTTTTT. This gives the protein CASSRLQGSGELFF.

The chain carries TRBV14 and TRBJ1-1; D gene unclear. Germline lookup yields CDR1 SGHDN and CDR2 FVKESK. V lost 6 bases and J 0 bases, leaving 8 bases between the germline ends. The CDR3 totals 13 residues. The CDR3 DNA reads TGTGCCAGCAGATGGGATCTGAACACTGAAGCTTTCTTT. Protein product: CASRWDLNTEAFF.

This chain connects TRBV6-1 to TRBJ1-6; D may be TRBD1 (6 bases). Per germline, CDR1 MNHNS and CDR2 SASEGT. The V end lost 6 bases, the J end lost 13 bases, and 16 bases lay between the germline ends. The length of the CDR3 is 13 residues. The CDR3 nucleotides read TGTGCCAGCAGCCAGGGACACAATAGGCCCCTCCACTTT. Translated: CASSQGHNRPLHF.

The CDR3 DNA reads as TGTGCCAGCAGCTTCGTAGCGGGGGGAGATACGCAGTATTTT. This encodes CASSFVAGGDTQYF. The chain employs TRBV5-6 and TRBJ2-3; 10 positions agree with TRBD2. This CDR3 has 14 amino acids. Germline assignment: CDR1 SGHDT and CDR2 YYEEEE. The J segment lost 5 bases and the V segment lost 2 bases, leaving 2 bases of the junction unmatched.

This clonotype was seen ten or more times. The chain has TRBV12-3 or TRBV12-4 and TRBJ1-1; the D is unclear. Trimming stripped 5 bases from V and 4 bases from J, with 8 bases between. The CDR3 runs to 12 residues. CDR3 sequence (DNA): TGTGCCAGCAGTATTTACGGCACTGAAGCTTTCTTT. It codes for CASSIYGTEAFF.

The chain links TRBV10-3 to TRBJ1-4; 8 positions match TRBD1. V lost 0 bases and J lost 8; bases outside the gene matches: 5. The germline V gene has CDR1 ENHRY and CDR2 SYGVKD. The CDR3 sequence is 15 residues long. CDR3 sequence reads: CAISESTGGGEKLFF. The CDR3 nucleotides are TGTGCCATCAGTGAGTCTACAGGGGGGGGAGAAAAACTGTTTTTT.

This clonotype was seen a few times. The chain combines TRBV7-2 with TRBJ1-1; D may be TRBD1 (5 bases). This CDR3 contains 15 residues. Germline V gene data show CDR1 as SGHTA and CDR2 as FQGNSA. V was pared by 5 bases and J by 11 bases, with 24 bases between. The CDR3 sequence: CASSPSEDLRDRAFF. CDR3 nucleotides: TGTGCCAGCAGCCCATCAGAGGACCTCAGGGATAGGGCTTTCTTT.

This clonotype occurred many times. This rearrangement joins TRBV5-4 to TRBJ1-5; maybe TRBD1 (6 bases). V shed 0 bases and J shed 4 bases, with 8 bases lying between them. This CDR3 has 14 residues. Germline V gene data show CDR1 as SGHNT and CDR2 as YYREEE (reference sequence). DNA for the CDR3: TGTGCCAGCAGCTTGGGAGGGACAAATCAGCCCCAGCATTTT. It yields the protein CASSLGGTNQPQHF. The full variable domain, completed using reference TRBV5-4 and TRBJ1-5, is ETGVTQSPTHLIKTRGQQVTLRCSSQSGHNTVSWYQQALGQGPQFIFQYYREEENGRGNFPPRFSGLQFPNYSSELNVNALELDDSALYLCASSLGGTNQPQHFGDGTRLSIL.

This clonotype was picked up many times. The rearrangement links TRBV6-2 or TRBV6-3 to TRBJ1-2; D call uncertain. Trimming pared 10 bases from V and 0 bases from J, leaving 15 bases between. The CDR3 totals 14 residues. In germline, CDR1 is MNHEY, CDR2 SVGEGT. CDR3 in DNA: TGTGCCACGGTTGAGACTTATTCTAACTATGGCTACACCTTC. Protein product: CATVETYSNYGYTF.

This clonotype was seen only a few times. This rearrangement joins TRBV5-1 to TRBJ1-6; 7 nucleotides match TRBD1. With V trimmed by 0 bases and J by 9 bases, 3 bases remained unmatched. This CDR3 region has 14 residues. In germline, CDR1 is SGHRS, CDR2 YFSETQ. The CDR3 spells CASSLGQGVSPLHF. DNA of the CDR3: TGCGCCAGCAGCTTGGGACAGGGAGTTTCACCCCTCCACTTT. The entire variable domain, with the rest obtained from reference TRBV5-1 and TRBJ1-6, is as follows: KAGVTQTPRYLIKTRGQQVTLSCSPISGHRSVSWYQQTPGQGLQFLFEYFSETQRNKGNFPGRFSGRQFSNSRSEMNVSTLELGDSALYLCASSLGQGVSPLHFGNGTRLTVT.

This clonotype came up a few times. The rearrangement joins TRBV12-3 or TRBV12-4 to TRBJ2-7; TRBD2 is a possible D gene (7 bases). The CDR3 loop spans 14 amino acids. The V and J ends lost 7 bases and 1 base respectively, with 14 bases between them. The CDR3 nucleotides read TGTGCCAGCACCCGAGGGGGAGGGTCCTACGAGCAGTACTTC. It codes for CASTRGGGSYEQYF.